The text below deals with one T cell receptor (beta chain). This sample is drawn from a study of blood T cell repertoires in COVID-19. Sequenced by immunoSEQ multiplex PCR; TCRdb stores in-frame clones only, minus some. Here the sample spans some 80,000 clones, around 90% being singletons. The CDR3 loop spans 16 amino acids. Germline V lookup: CDR1 SGHRS, CDR2 YFSETQ. The germline V and J ends were trimmed by 4 bases and 3 bases, with 20 bases remaining between them. The sequencing input was peripheral blood. The genes are TRBV5-1 and TRBJ2-7; D might be TRBD1 (5 bases). This TCR was sampled from a human donor in a cohort sampled during active COVID-19. The CDR3, as DNA: TGCGCCAGCAGCCGCAGTGGGGCAGCCGAGTTCTACGAGCAGTACTTC. It encodes CASSRSGAAEFYEQYF.